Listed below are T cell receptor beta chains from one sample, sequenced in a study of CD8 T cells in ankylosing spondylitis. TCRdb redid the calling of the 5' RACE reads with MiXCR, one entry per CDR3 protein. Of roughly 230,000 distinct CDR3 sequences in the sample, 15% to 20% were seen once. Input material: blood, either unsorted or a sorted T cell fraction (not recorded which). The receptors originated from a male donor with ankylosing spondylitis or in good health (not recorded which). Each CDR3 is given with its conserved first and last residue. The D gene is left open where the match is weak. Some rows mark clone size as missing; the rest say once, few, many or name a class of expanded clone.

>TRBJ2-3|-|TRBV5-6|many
CASSFGGSDTQYF
TGTGCCAGCAGCTTCGGGGGCAGTGATACGCAGTATTTT
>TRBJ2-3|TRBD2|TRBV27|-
CASSLPGGPRDTQYF
TGTGCCAGCAGTTTGCCGGGAGGGCCGCGAGATACGCAGTATTTT
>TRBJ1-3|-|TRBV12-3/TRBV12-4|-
CASSFVRVPRGNTIYF
TGTGCCAGCAGTTTCGTCAGGGTTCCTCGTGGAAACACCATATATTTT
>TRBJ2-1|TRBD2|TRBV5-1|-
CASSLVSAGGPLGNEQFF
TGCGCCAGCAGCTTGGTGTCGGCGGGAGGGCCCCTGGGCAATGAGCAGTTCTTC
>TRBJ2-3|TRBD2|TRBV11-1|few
CASSSPTSLKADTQYF
TGTGCCAGCAGCTCCCCGACTAGCCTAAAGGCAGATACGCAGTATTTT
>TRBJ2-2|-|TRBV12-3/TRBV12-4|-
CASSYTGNTGELFF
TGTGCCAGCAGTTATACAGGAAACACCGGGGAGCTGTTTTTT
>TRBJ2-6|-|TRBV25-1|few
CASGEANVLTF
TGTGCCAGCGGAGAGGCCAACGTCCTGACTTTC
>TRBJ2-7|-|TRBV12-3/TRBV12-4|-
CASSLLGGAEQYF
TGTGCCAGCAGCCTTCTGGGGGGAGCCGAGCAGTACTTC
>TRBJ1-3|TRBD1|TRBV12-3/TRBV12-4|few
CASSLETGPGNTIYF
TGTGCCAGCAGTTTAGAGACAGGGCCCGGAAACACCATATATTTT
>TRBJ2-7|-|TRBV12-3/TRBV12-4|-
CASSLESPFYEQYF
TGTGCCAGCAGTTTAGAATCGCCCTTCTACGAGCAGTACTTC
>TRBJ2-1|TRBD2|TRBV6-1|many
CASSLGLESEQFF
TGTGCCAGCAGCTTGGGACTAGAAAGTGAGCAGTTCTTC
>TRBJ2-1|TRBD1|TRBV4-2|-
CASSHRQGVGVEDSYNEQFF
TGTGCCAGCAGCCATAGACAGGGAGTCGGGGTCGAGGACTCCTACAATGAGCAGTTCTTC
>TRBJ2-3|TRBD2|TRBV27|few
CASSYWTSGIATDTQYF
TGTGCCAGCAGTTACTGGACTAGCGGGATAGCTACAGATACGCAGTATTTT
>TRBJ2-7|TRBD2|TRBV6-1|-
CASAGDGSSYEQYF
TGTGCCAGCGCGGGAGACGGAAGCTCCTACGAGCAGTACTTC
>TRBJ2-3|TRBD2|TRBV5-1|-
CASSKGAGGETDTQYF
TGCGCCAGCAGCAAGGGAGCGGGAGGTGAAACAGATACGCAGTATTTT
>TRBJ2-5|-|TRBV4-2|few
CASSPGGVTQYF
TGTGCCAGCAGCCCCGGCGGAGTGACCCAGTACTTC
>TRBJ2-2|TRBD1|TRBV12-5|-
CASGWPGGQTHTGELFF
TGTGCTAGTGGTTGGCCAGGGGGACAGACACACACCGGGGAGCTGTTTTTT
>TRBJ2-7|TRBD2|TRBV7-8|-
CASSLTSGSGEQYF
TGTGCCAGCAGCTTAACTAGCGGGAGTGGAGAGCAGTACTTC
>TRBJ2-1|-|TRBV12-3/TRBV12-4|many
CASSFSVGSPTNEQFF
TGTGCCAGCAGTTTTTCTGTCGGTAGCCCAACCAATGAGCAGTTCTTC
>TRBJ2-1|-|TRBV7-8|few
CASSLARRNNEQFF
TGTGCCAGCAGCCTGGCGAGGCGGAACAATGAGCAGTTCTTC
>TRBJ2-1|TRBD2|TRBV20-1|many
CSARDPSGYNEQFF
TGCAGTGCTAGAGACCCTAGCGGCTACAATGAGCAGTTCTTC
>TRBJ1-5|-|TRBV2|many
CASSERRPAGQPQHF
TGTGCCAGCAGTGAAAGAAGACCCGCAGGGCAGCCCCAGCATTTT
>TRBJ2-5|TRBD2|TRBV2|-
CASSEGGKEETQYF
TGTGCCAGCAGTGAGGGAGGGAAGGAGGAGACCCAGTACTTC
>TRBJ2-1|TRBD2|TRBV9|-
CASSVEGSGDNEQFF
TGTGCCAGCAGCGTAGAGGGTAGCGGGGACAATGAGCAGTTCTTC
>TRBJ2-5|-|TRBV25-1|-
CASNGGEGETQYF
TGTGCCAGCAATGGCGGAGAGGGGGAGACCCAGTACTTC
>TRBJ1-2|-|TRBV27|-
CASSLSGPLGGYTF
TGTGCCAGCAGTTTATCAGGGCCTCTTGGGGGCTACACCTTC